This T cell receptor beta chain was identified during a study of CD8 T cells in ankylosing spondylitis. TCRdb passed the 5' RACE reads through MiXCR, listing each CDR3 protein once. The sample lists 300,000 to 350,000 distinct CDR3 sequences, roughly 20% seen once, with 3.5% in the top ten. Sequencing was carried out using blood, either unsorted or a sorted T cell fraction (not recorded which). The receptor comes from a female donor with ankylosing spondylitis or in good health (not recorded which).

In DNA, the CDR3 is TGCGCCAGCAGCCAAGAAGCGGGAATTGTGGATGAGCAGTTCTTC. Protein: CASSQEAGIVDEQFF. The rearrangement links TRBV4-3 to TRBJ2-1, with 7 bases fitting TRBD2. Germline loops: CDR1 LGHNA, CDR2 YSLEER. Trimming took 0 bases from V and 8 from J; bases not matched to a gene: 7. The CDR3 has 15 amino acids.